A selection of T cell receptor beta chains follows, all from one sample in a study of CD8+ T cells in alopecia areata. Clones were read by immunoSEQ multiplex PCR, and TCRdb kept only the in-frame ones, dropping some. The sample has more than 1,300 clones; approximately 82% are singletons. The material sequenced was skin, taken at week 24, from a patient treated with tofacitinib. The receptor set was obtained from a human donor with alopecia areata. CDR3s include the opening cysteine and the closing phenylalanine or tryptophan. A D gene is named only where the DNA matches it firmly.

V gene	J gene	D gene	CDR3 protein
TRBV5-5	TRBJ2-7	-	CASSLGFGGSYEQYF
TRBV18	TRBJ2-2	TRBD1	CASSPRGQGPTGELFF
TRBV11-2	TRBJ1-4	-	CASSLGGTTGEKLFF
TRBV15	TRBJ1-1	-	CATSRIGPGRGEAFF
TRBV2	TRBJ1-2	TRBD1	CASSPGTGGGGGYTF
TRBV11-3	TRBJ1-3	-	CASSLSSSGNTIYF
TRBV10-3	TRBJ2-2	-	CATSYFSGELFF
TRBV30	TRBJ2-1	-	CAWSATGNYNEQFF
TRBV12-1	TRBJ2-5	-	CASSDTSWITVDETQYF
TRBV21-1	TRBJ2-1	-	CASRCSVATPSDNEQFF
TRBV7-2	TRBJ2-1	-	CASSPGSLAGYNEQFF
TRBV2	TRBJ1-5	-	CASRGMGNQPQHF
TRBV30	TRBJ2-7	-	CAWSGGENYEQYF
TRBV4-1	TRBJ2-5	-	CASSQDFVRDGWQETQYF
TRBV27	TRBJ1-2	-	CASSLSTGYGYTF
TRBV15	TRBJ2-5	-	CATSRDVETQYF
TRBV6-6	TRBJ1-5	-	CASTPPSRKNNQPQHF
TRBV12-2	TRBJ2-3	-	CASRPTLAGTRTSTDTQYF
TRBV19	TRBJ1-5	-	CASSIWEDQPQHF
TRBV4-2	TRBJ1-1	-	CASSPLDLWNTEAFF
TRBV29-1	TRBJ2-3	-	CSGGMDTQYF
TRBV6-5	TRBJ1-5	-	CASRTLTLGDQPQHF
TRBV6-5	TRBJ1-5	-	CASSTWTGQPQHF
TRBV7-9	TRBJ1-2	TRBD1	CASSPTGGRHYGYTF